This T cell receptor beta chain was recorded in a study of relationships among human T cell subsets (dated by TCRdb to the early 2010s). About the study as a whole: The study sequenced eight distinct T cell populations from blood: pan T, CD8 cytotoxic, regulatory, Th1, Th2, naive plus transitional, activated and memory cells.

Regarding this clonotype: Its binding antigen is unknown. Qualities for individual bases were not recorded, and no much larger clone is one base off.

Following the CD25, CD56 and CD294 bead selections, the CD4+CD25-CD294- flow-through was collected as the Th1 cells. T cell subsets were isolated with Miltenyi superparamagnetic beads coated with subset-specific monoclonal antibodies. Peripheral blood was used as the source from which all T cell populations were isolated. Mononuclear cells were obtained from whole blood by Ficoll separation, and monocytes were then depleted with anti-CD14 microbeads. Right after isolation, the cell populations were resuspended in RNAprotect reagent. General conclusions and limits of the study: The considerable overlap in CDR3s among Th1, Th2 and regulatory T cells was taken as suggesting that cell fate choices are stochastic. The bead-based sorting was unable to rule out the presence of a CD4+CD8+ double-positive population. Over 50% of CD8+ cytotoxic sequences were found to belong to clones with over 100 reads, whereas few such clones were observed in the regulatory and Th2 subsets. No statistically significant differences in V, D and J usage, CDR3 length or N-nucleotide additions were observed among the seven subsets.

Library method: multiplex PCR. TCRdb shows the sequencer as 454 GS FLX. Semiquantitative ARM-PCR was used to amplify the TCR alpha and beta CDR3 regions from mRNA. In ARM-PCR, tagged nested gene-specific primers were used first, and communal superprimers then performed exponential amplification. Before the second amplification round was performed on first-round PCR products, the nested primers were removed by exonuclease. The amplicons were sequenced on the 454 platform, which can rapidly sequence millions of DNA fragments without cloning bias. A read was counted as effective if the read could be mapped to both V and J germline segments. For the original study's pipeline: IRmap was used to assign reads to germline V, D and J segments, and IRmap relies on pyromap, a Smith-Waterman modification adapted to 454 sequencing errors. To filter D-beta assignments, cutoffs were set at the 99th percentile of the alignment scores obtained from simulated random sequences. CDR3 was defined as the amino acids lying between the conserved V-segment Y[YFLI]C motif and the J-segment [FW]GXGT motif. Repertoire diversity was estimated with a compound Poisson process model previously applied to large-scale EST data. A procedure for detecting cross-contamination was used to argue that sample contamination was not the source of the shared CDR3s. The raw public data were reprocessed by TCRdb itself: fastp quality trimming at Q25, MiXCR clonotype calling, in-frame beta chains only. Each CDR3 protein appears once, grouped with its most common genes and DNA. These V and J calls derive from TCRdb rather than the authors' analysis. The sample includes 10,000 to 15,000 distinct CDR3 sequences, with roughly 62% observed a single time. Roughly 30% of the sample is held by the ten biggest clonotypes.

According to the germline V gene, CDR1 reads SQVTM and CDR2 reads ANQGSEA. From the cysteine through the phenylalanine, the CDR3 covers 11 amino acids. The sequence is cut down to CDR3 DNA, 33 bases in frame from base 1. V is reduced by 8 bases and J by 6 bases, leaving a spacing of 13 bases between them. The receptor was isolated from a man aged 40-55 years in good health. Sample: CD4+ Th1 cells sorted from blood. Reading the label with the study, this specimen's cell subset or site is: CD4+CD25-CD294- T helper 1 cells. The chain joins TRBV29-1 to TRBJ1-1, with no confident D gene call. The CDR3 region: CSLQIGPEAFF. The sequence in DNA is TGCAGCCTTCAAATAGGGCCTGAAGCTTTCTTT.